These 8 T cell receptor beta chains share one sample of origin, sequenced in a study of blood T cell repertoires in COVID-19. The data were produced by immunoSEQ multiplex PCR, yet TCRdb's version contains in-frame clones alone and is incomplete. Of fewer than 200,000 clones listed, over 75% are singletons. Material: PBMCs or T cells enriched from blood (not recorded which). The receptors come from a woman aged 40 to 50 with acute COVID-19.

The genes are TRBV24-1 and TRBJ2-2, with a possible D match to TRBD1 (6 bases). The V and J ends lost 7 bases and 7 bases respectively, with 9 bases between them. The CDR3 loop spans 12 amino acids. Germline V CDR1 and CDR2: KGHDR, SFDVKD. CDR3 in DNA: TGTGCCACCAGACAGGGCCACGGGGAGCTGTTTTTT. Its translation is CATRQGHGELFF.

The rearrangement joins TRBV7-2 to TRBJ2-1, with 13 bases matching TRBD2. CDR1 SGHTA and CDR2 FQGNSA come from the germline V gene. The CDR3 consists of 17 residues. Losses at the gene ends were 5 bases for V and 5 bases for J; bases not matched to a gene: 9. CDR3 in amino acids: CASSGALGTSGNNEQFF. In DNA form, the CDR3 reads TGTGCCAGCAGCGGGGCTCTAGGGACTAGCGGGAACAATGAGCAGTTCTTC.

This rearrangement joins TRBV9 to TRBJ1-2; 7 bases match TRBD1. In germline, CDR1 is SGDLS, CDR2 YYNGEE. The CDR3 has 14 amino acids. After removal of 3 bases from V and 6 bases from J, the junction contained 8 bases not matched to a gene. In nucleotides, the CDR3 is TGTGCCAGCAGCGCCCACAGGGGACAGAATGGCTACACCTTC. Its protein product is CASSAHRGQNGYTF.

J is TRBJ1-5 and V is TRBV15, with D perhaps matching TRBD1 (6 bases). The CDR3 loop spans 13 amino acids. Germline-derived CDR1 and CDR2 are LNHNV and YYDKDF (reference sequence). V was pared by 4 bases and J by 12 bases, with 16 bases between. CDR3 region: CATSNQPDSIQHF. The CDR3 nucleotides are TGTGCCACCAGCAATCAACCGGACAGCATCCAGCATTTT.

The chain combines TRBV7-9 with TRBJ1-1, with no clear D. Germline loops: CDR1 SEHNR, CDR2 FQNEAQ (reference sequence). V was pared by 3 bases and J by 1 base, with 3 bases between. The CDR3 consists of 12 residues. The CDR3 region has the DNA TGTGCCAGCAGCTTCTCGAACACTGAAGCTTTCTTT. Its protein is CASSFSNTEAFF.

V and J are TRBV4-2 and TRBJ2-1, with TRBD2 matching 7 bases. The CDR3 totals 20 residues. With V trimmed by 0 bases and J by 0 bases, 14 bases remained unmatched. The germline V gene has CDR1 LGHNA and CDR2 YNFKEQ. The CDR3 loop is CASSQERASGALSSYNEQFF. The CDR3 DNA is TGTGCCAGCAGCCAAGAAAGAGCTAGCGGAGCCCTCAGCTCCTACAATGAGCAGTTCTTC.

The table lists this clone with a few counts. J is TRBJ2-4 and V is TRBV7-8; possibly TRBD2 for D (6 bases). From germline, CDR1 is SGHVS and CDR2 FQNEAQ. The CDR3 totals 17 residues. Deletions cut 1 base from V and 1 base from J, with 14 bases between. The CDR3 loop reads CASSLDGSAGAKNIQYF. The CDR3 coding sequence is TGTGCCAGCAGCTTAGATGGTTCCGCGGGGGCCAAAAACATTCAGTACTTC.

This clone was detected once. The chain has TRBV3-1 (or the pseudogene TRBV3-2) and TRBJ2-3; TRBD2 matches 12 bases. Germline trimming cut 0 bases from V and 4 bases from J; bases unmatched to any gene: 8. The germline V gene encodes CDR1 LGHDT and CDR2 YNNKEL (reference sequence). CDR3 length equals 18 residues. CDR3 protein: CASSQETRLAGVPDTQYF. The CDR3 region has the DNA TGTGCCAGCAGCCAAGAAACCCGACTAGCGGGAGTTCCAGATACGCAGTATTTT.